This passage covers 25 T cell receptor beta chains from one sample sequenced in a study of Graves' ophthalmopathy and Graves' hyperthyroidism. From RNA, the CDR3 regions of TCR beta chains were amplified and sequenced. HTBI primers primed a first-round RT-PCR, and a second-round multiplex PCR followed. TCRdb reanalysed the multiplex PCR reads using MiXCR and keeps one entry per CDR3 protein. Among over 450,000 distinct CDR3 sequences listed, 14% were seen once. The material sequenced was blood. The receptors here all came from a woman aged 25 to 39 with Graves' ophthalmopathy.

The chain recombines TRBV5-4 with TRBJ2-5; 9 bases fit TRBD1. This CDR3 spans 16 amino acids. With 0 bases clipped from V and 5 bases from J, the junction kept 8 bases outside the gene matches. Germline CDR1 and CDR2: SGHNT and YYREEE (reference sequence). DNA of the CDR3: TGTGCCAGCAGCTTGGCGGGACAGGGTCGAGGTGAGACCCAGTACTTC. Protein: CASSLAGQGRGETQYF.

This clonotype was found many times. The chain carries TRBV5-6 and TRBJ2-5; TRBD2 matches at 8 bases. This CDR3 has 15 amino acids. CDR1 and CDR2 from the germline V gene are SGHDT and YYEEEE. V was pared by 0 bases and J by 4 bases, with 5 bases of the junction left unmatched. In DNA form, the CDR3 reads TGTGCCAGCAGCTTGGTGACTAGCGTGGGAGAGACCCAGTACTTC. This codes for CASSLVTSVGETQYF.

The CDR3 spells CSARAVGGPGTGVGELFF. CDR3 nucleotides: TGCAGTGCTAGAGCAGTGGGAGGGCCGGGGACCGGTGTCGGGGAGCTGTTTTTT. V is TRBV20-1 and J is TRBJ2-2, with 7 bases lining up with TRBD2. The CDR3 runs 18 residues. From germline, CDR1 is DFQATT and CDR2 SNEGSKA (reference sequence). V trimming: 1 base; J trimming: 7 bases; junction bases outside the gene matches: 18.

This clonotype was seen repeatedly, ten times or more. The chain links TRBV6-1 to TRBJ1-1; a weak D match, TRBD1 (6 bases). The CDR3 runs 14 residues. Trimming took off 9 bases at V and 2 bases at J, with 16 bases between the two ends. The V gene's germline CDR1 is MNHNS and CDR2 SASEGT. The CDR3 region has the DNA TGTGCCAGGGGCCGTGGGGGGCACAACACTGAAGCTTTCTTT. Protein product: CARGRGGHNTEAFF.

This clonotype was picked up many times. The CDR3 coding sequence is TGCAGTGCTAGGGGACAGGGGGCTGGCACTGAAGCTTTCTTT. Amino acid sequence: CSARGQGAGTEAFF. The chain uses TRBV20-1 and TRBJ1-1, with 12 bases lining up with TRBD1. Germline CDR1 reads DFQATT; CDR2 reads SNEGSKA (reference sequence). This CDR3 region has 14 residues. Germline trimming cut 3 bases from V and 4 bases from J; bases unmatched to any gene: 3.

This clonotype has at least ten counts. In nucleotides, the CDR3 is TGTGCCAGCAGCCCCCGGAGGGAACACTACGAGCAGTACTTC. Translating it yields CASSPRREHYEQYF. The V call is TRBV28, the J call TRBJ2-7; D is perhaps TRBD2 (6 bases). CDR3 length: 14 residues. The germline V gene has CDR1 MDHEN and CDR2 SYDVKM. Trimming pared 6 bases from V and 3 bases from J, leaving 15 bases between. The full variable domain, completed using reference TRBV28 and TRBJ2-7, is DVKVTQSSRYLVKRTGEKVFLECVQDMDHENMFWYRQDPGLGLRLIYFSYDVKMKEKGDIPEGYSVSREKKERFSLILESASTNQTSMYLCASSPRREHYEQYFGPGTRLTVT.

In this sample, this clonotype turned up many times. This chain uses TRBV30 with TRBJ1-2, with D unresolved. This CDR3 has 14 residues. V dropped 0 bases and J dropped 5 bases, with 13 bases sitting between them. Per the germline V gene, CDR1 is GTSNPN and CDR2 is SVGIG (reference sequence). Here the CDR3 DNA reads TGTGCCTGGAGTGTGGTCGGACCTGGATATGGCTACACCTTC. This translates into CAWSVVGPGYGYTF.

This clonotype has a count of ten or more. The chain combines TRBV12-3 or TRBV12-4 with TRBJ1-1; weak D call: TRBD1 (6 bases). Trimming removed 6 bases from V and 10 bases from J, with 12 bases in between. The CDR3 length is 11 residues. The CDR3 loop reads CASSLRGGAFF. The CDR3 nucleotides read TGTGCCAGCAGCCTGAGGGGGGGAGCTTTCTTT.

About this clonotype: This CDR3 is missing its conserved last phenylalanine or tryptophan, likely due to a read error. The V call is TRBV27, the J call TRBJ2-2; TRBD2 matches at 10 bases. The junction had 7 bases not matched to a gene; V was cut back by 6 bases and J by 6 bases. From germline, CDR1 is MNHEY and CDR2 SMNVEV (reference sequence). The CDR3 runs to 15 residues. The CDR3 region has the DNA TGTGCCAGCAGAGGCAGCGGGGGGGCTCCCGGGGAGCTGTTTTTG. Translating gives CASRGSGGAPGELFL.

This clonotype was seen ten or more times. J is TRBJ1-6 and V is TRBV6-5; D possibly corresponds to TRBD1 (5 bases). Germline-derived CDR1 and CDR2 are MNHEY and SVGAGI. This CDR3 is 14 amino acids long. With 0 bases removed from V and 7 bases from J, the gap between germline ends came to 7 bases. In nucleotides, the CDR3 is TGTGCCAGCAGTTACTCGGGACGAAATTCACCCCTCCACTTT. This codes for CASSYSGRNSPLHF.

This chain joins TRBV12-3 or TRBV12-4 and TRBJ1-5; 7 bases line up with TRBD1. The CDR3 runs to 21 residues. V gave up 0 bases and J gave up 9 bases; unmatched junction bases: 26. The CDR3 sequence is CASSLALRGFGQASPRWPQHF. The DNA of the CDR3 is TGTGCCAGCAGTTTAGCGCTCAGAGGTTTTGGACAGGCGTCACCTAGGTGGCCCCAGCATTTT.

This clonotype was recorded at least ten times. The chain couples TRBV18 to TRBJ2-7, with unresolved D. Trimming removed 3 bases from V and 5 bases from J, with 23 bases in between. The germline V gene encodes CDR1 KGHSH and CDR2 LQKENI. The CDR3 loop spans 17 amino acids. The chain's CDR3 is CASSPRPPGRSLDEQYF. The CDR3 coding sequence is TGTGCCAGCTCACCTAGACCCCCGGGCAGGAGTTTGGACGAGCAGTACTTC.

Remarks on this clonotype: A much larger clone sits a single nucleotide away, making a read error possible. The CDR3 loop is CASIGQAANTEELFF. In nucleotides, the CDR3 is TGTGCCAGCATTGGACAGGCAGCGAACACCGAGGAGCTGTTTTTT. This rearrangement joins TRBV12-3 or TRBV12-4 to TRBJ2-2, with TRBD1 matching over 7 bases. This CDR3 comprises 15 residues.

CDR3 protein: CASSGRVTSSGANVLTF. The DNA of the CDR3 is TGTGCCAGCTCCGGTAGGGTCACTAGCTCTGGGGCCAACGTCCTGACTTTC. The genes are TRBV6-4 and TRBJ2-6; D might be TRBD2 (5 bases). V was cut by 8 bases and J by 0 bases, with 17 bases left in between. Germline V lookup: CDR1 MRHNA, CDR2 SNTAGT. The CDR3 runs 17 residues.

This clonotype has ten or more counts. This sequence joins TRBV5-1 and TRBJ1-1; D may be TRBD1 (5 bases). The length of the CDR3 is 15 residues. The germline V gene has CDR1 SGHRS and CDR2 YFSETQ. Trimming cost V 4 bases and J 5 bases, with 18 bases left between them. CDR3 protein: CASSAPGRGVTEAFF. CDR3 sequence (DNA): TGCGCCAGCAGCGCCCCGGGACGTGGGGTAACTGAAGCTTTCTTT.

This clonotype appeared a few times. The chain is built from TRBV30 and TRBJ1-5; possible D gene TRBD1, 6 bases. The CDR3 totals 12 residues. Looked up from germline, CDR1 is GTSNPN and CDR2 is SVGIG (reference sequence). Trimming left V 7 bases short and J 2 bases short, with 9 bases between. CDR3: CASGAGNQPQHF. The CDR3 DNA follows: TGTGCCTCGGGGGCAGGCAATCAGCCCCAGCATTTT. The full variable domain, with the rest looked up from reference TRBV30 and TRBJ1-5, is SQTIHQWPATLVQPVGSPLSLECTVEGTSNPNLYWYRQAAGRGLQLLFYSVGIGQISSEVPQNLSASRPQDRQFILSSKKLLLSDSGFYLCASGAGNQPQHFGDGTRLSIL.

This clonotype has ten or more counts. The V and J genes are TRBV28 and TRBJ1-6; 7 nucleotides agree with TRBD1. This CDR3 comprises 15 residues. V gave up 6 bases and J gave up 9 bases; unmatched junction bases: 11. The V gene's germline CDR1 is MDHEN and CDR2 SYDVKM. The CDR3 coding sequence is TGTGCCAGCAGCCTAAGTAGGGGGCTAGGTTCACCCCTCCACTTT. Protein sequence: CASSLSRGLGSPLHF. The complete variable domain, with remaining parts taken from reference TRBV28 and TRBJ1-6, reads DVKVTQSSRYLVKRTGEKVFLECVQDMDHENMFWYRQDPGLGLRLIYFSYDVKMKEKGDIPEGYSVSREKKERFSLILESASTNQTSMYLCASSLSRGLGSPLHFGNGTRLTVT.

The genes are TRBV29-1 and TRBJ1-3; unclear D gene. Germline CDR1 SQVTM, CDR2 ANQGSEA. Trimming took off 6 bases at V and 2 bases at J, with 17 bases between the two ends. The CDR3 spans 15 residues. The CDR3 spells CSVIISTAPGNTIYF. Written as DNA, the CDR3 is TGCAGCGTGATCATCTCTACCGCCCCTGGAAACACCATATATTTT.

The sample holds many counts of this clonotype. The gene calls are TRBV19 and TRBJ2-2, with D perhaps TRBD1 or TRBD2 (5 bases each). V gave up 3 bases and J gave up 6 bases, with 8 bases separating them. Germline CDR1 and CDR2: LNHDA and SQIVND (reference sequence). This CDR3 is built from 13 residues. CDR3 region: CASSMGTSGELFF. The CDR3 coding sequence is TGTGCCAGTAGTATGGGGACCTCCGGGGAGCTGTTTTTT.

There are many counts of this clonotype. This chain links TRBV24-1 with TRBJ2-3, with 9 positions matching TRBD1. Per germline, CDR1 KGHDR and CDR2 SFDVKD. Losses at the gene ends were 7 bases for V and 6 bases for J; bases not matched to a gene: 10. The CDR3 spans 15 residues. In DNA form, the CDR3 reads TGTGCCACCAGAGAAGGGACAGGGACTTCTGATACGCAGTATTTT. Protein product: CATREGTGTSDTQYF.

This clonotype was found many times. The rearrangement links TRBV2 to TRBJ1-2; maybe TRBD1 (6 bases). Germline assignment: CDR1 SNHLY and CDR2 FYNNEI. The CDR3 sequence is 14 residues long. Trimming took 1 base from V and 2 from J, leaving 8 bases between them. This chain's CDR3 is CASSEVQGNYGYTF. CDR3 nucleotides: TGTGCCAGCAGTGAAGTACAGGGAAACTATGGCTACACCTTC.

The table lists this clonotype with many counts. V usage is TRBV6-5 and J usage is TRBJ2-5; 13 bases fit TRBD2. V lost 2 bases and J lost 3; bases outside the gene matches: 3. The CDR3 contains 16 residues. Germline V gives CDR1 MNHEY, CDR2 SVGAGI. The CDR3 is CASSYTSGRGKETQYF. The CDR3 nucleotides are TGTGCCAGCAGTTACACTAGCGGGAGGGGGAAAGAGACCCAGTACTTC.

This rearrangement joins TRBV7-3 to TRBJ1-1, with D possibly TRBD1 on 6 matching bases. The germline V gene has CDR1 SGHTA and CDR2 FQGTGA. This CDR3 region has 14 residues. V was pared by 6 bases and J by 1 base, with 12 bases between. CDR3 DNA: TGTGCCAGCAGTCCAACAGGGACGAACACTGAAGCTTTCTTT. Its protein product is CASSPTGTNTEAFF.

This clonotype was detected ten times or more. CDR3 amino acids: CASSESGGRTEAFF. The CDR3 DNA follows: TGTGCCAGCAGCGAATCAGGGGGAAGAACTGAAGCTTTCTTT. V is TRBV9 and J is TRBJ1-1; 7 nucleotides line up with TRBD1. The CDR3 is 14 residues long. Looked up from germline, CDR1 is SGDLS and CDR2 is YYNGEE. J was trimmed by 5 bases and V by 3 bases; bases with no gene match: 7.

The chain recombines TRBV11-2 with TRBJ2-5; D uncertain. V was clipped by 4 bases and J by 1 base, with 7 bases between them. The CDR3 loop spans 13 amino acids. The V gene's germline CDR1 is SGHAT and CDR2 FQNNGV. In nucleotides, the CDR3 is TGTGCCAGCAGCTGGCGGCCCCAAGAGACCCAGTACTTC. This encodes CASSWRPQETQYF.